The rows below give T cell receptor beta chains drawn from one sample of a study of shared clonotypes between healthy human individuals. TCRdb's copy holds only in-frame clones and misses some; the assay was immunoSEQ multiplex PCR. The top ten clones hold under 15% of a sample with about 490,000 clones, over 65% of them seen once. The sample comprised PBMCs. These receptors came from a woman between 40 and 55 years old in good health. Some clones in this sample may be carry-over from other donors' samples. CDR3s include the opening cysteine and the closing phenylalanine or tryptophan. Rows give clone size only sometimes, using once, few, many, or a class for an expanded clone.

clone_size v_call cdr3_aa
once TRBV10-3 CAISWDRDNEQFF
few TRBV5-1 CASSVGPTETQYF
few TRBV7-3 CASSQGGPPSISF
. TRBV18 CASSPTRDRGHEQYF
. TRBV10-3 CAISGNRDGVYEQYF
once TRBV21-1 CASSKDRDSEQYF
. TRBV7-2 CASSWTRDSSYEQYF
once TRBV18 CASSPPGRRGYTF
. TRBV19 CASSFRGLGTEAFF
. TRBV15 CATSDHLTGELFF
. TRBV4-3 CASSQDALAASIYEQYF
. TRBV18 CASSPMGEKLFF
once TRBV9 CASSVAGRGTGANVLTF
. TRBV6-7 CASSSAGREGQELFF
. TRBV27 CASSLVAGAFTDTQYF
. TRBV23-1 CASSHLSGSSYPEQYF
. TRBV4-3 CASSQLLLAGSYNEQFF
. TRBV7-2 CASTRRTGGQREQFF
. TRBV9 CASSVDGSTDTQYF
. TRBV18 CASSPGQGVSNEQFF
. TRBV6-4 CASSWGIRGPYEQYF
once TRBV13 CASSLGAGNTIYF
. TRBV27 CASSPTGVRGDTEAFF